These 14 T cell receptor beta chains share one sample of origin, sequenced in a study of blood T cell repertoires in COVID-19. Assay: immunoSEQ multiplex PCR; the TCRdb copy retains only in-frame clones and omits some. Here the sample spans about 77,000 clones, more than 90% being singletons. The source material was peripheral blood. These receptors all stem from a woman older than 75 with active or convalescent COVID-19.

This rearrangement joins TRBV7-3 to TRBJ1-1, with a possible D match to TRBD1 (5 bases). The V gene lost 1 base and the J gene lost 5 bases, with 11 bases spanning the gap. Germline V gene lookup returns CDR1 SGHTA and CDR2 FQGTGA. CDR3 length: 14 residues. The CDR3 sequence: CASSLSGGITEAFF. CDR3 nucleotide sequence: TGTGCCAGCAGCTTAAGCGGGGGGATAACTGAAGCTTTCTTT.

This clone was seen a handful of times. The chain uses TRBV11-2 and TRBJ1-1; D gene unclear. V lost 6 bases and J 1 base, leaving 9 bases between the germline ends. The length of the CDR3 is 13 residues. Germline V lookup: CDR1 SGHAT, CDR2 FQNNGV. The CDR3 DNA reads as TGTGCCAGCAGTCCCGGCGGGAACACTGAAGCTTTCTTT. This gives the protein CASSPGGNTEAFF.

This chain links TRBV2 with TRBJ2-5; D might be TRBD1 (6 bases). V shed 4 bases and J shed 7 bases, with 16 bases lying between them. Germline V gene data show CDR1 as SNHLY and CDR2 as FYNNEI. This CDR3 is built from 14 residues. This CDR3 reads CASSGLAGEGTQYF. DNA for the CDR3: TGTGCCAGCAGTGGTCTGGCAGGGGAAGGGACCCAGTACTTC. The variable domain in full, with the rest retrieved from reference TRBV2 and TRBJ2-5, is EPEVTQTPSHQVTQMGQEVILRCVPISNHLYFYWYRQILGQKVEFLVSFYNNEISEKSEIFDDQFSVERPDGSNFTLKIRSTKLEDSAMYFCASSGLAGEGTQYFGPGTRLLVL.

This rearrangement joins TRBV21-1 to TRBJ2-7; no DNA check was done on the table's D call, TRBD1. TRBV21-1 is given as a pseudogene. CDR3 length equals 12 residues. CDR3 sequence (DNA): TGTGCCAGCGGTAAGACAGGGTACGAGCAGTACTTC. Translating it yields CASGKTGYEQYF.

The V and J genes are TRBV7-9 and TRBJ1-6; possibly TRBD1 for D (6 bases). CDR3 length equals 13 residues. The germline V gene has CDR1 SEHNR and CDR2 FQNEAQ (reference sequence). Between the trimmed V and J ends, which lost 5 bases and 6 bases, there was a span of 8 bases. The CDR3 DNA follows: TGTGCCAGCAGCAGGGACACTAATTCACCCCTCCACTTT. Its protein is CASSRDTNSPLHF.

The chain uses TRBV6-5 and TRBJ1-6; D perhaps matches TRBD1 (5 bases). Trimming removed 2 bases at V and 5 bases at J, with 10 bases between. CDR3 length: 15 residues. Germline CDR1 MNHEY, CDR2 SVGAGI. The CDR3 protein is CASSYAAGNNSPLHF. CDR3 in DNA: TGTGCCAGCAGTTACGCGGCAGGGAATAATTCACCCCTCCACTTT.

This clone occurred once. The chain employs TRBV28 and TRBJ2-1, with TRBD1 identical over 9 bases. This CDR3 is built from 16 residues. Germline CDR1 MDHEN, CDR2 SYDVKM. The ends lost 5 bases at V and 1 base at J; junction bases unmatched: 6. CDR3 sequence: CASSLSGTGSYNEQFF. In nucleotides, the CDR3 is TGTGCCAGCAGTCTGTCCGGGACAGGGTCCTACAATGAGCAGTTCTTC.

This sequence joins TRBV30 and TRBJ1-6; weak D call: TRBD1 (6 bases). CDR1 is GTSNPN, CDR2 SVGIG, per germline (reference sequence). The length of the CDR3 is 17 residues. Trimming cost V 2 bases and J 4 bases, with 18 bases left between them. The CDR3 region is CAWSLNRTARYNSPLHF. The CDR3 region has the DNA TGTGCCTGGAGTTTAAATAGGACAGCCCGATATAATTCACCCCTCCACTTT.

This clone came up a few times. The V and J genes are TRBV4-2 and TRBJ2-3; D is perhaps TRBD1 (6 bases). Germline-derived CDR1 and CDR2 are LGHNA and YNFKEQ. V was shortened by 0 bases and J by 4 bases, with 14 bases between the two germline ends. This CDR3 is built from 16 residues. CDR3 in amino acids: CASSQDLVQGPDTQYF. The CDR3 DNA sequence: TGTGCCAGCAGCCAAGATCTGGTACAGGGCCCAGATACGCAGTATTTT.

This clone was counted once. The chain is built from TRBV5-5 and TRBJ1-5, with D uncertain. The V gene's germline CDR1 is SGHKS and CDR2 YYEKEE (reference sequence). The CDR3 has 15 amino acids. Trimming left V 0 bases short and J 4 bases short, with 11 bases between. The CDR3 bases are TGTGCCAGCAGCTTGGTTACGGGGAGGAATCAGCCCCAGCATTTT. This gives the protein CASSLVTGRNQPQHF.

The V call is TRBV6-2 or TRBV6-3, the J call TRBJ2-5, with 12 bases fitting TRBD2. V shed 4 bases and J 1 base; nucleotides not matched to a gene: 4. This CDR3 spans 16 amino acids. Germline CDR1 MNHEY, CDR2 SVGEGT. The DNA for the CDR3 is TGTGCCAGCAGTTCAGGACTAGCGGGGTTCCAAGAGACCCAGTACTTC. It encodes CASSSGLAGFQETQYF.

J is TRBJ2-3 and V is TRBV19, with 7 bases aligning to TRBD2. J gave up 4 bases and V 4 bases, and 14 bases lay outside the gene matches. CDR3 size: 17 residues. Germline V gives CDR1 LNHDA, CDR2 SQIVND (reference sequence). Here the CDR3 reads CASSTLPTSLGPDTQYF. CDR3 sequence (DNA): TGTGCCAGTAGTACCCTCCCGACTAGCCTGGGCCCAGATACGCAGTATTTT.

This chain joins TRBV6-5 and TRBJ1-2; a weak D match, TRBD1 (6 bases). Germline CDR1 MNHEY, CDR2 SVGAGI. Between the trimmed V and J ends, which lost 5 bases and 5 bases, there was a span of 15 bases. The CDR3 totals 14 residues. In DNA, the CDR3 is TGTGCCAGCAGTCCGACCCTAGGACAGTATGGCTACACCTTC. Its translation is CASSPTLGQYGYTF.

The CDR3 loop reads CASSSGQGKGFETQYF. The CDR3 DNA reads as TGTGCCAGCAGCTCCGGACAGGGAAAAGGTTTTGAGACCCAGTACTTC. The chain joins TRBV5-8 to TRBJ2-5; TRBD1 matches at 8 bases. The V gene's germline CDR1 is SGHTS and CDR2 YDEGEE. The ends lost 3 bases at V and 5 bases at J; junction bases unmatched: 12. The CDR3 runs 16 residues.